Below, 32 T cell receptor beta chains from the same sample are listed, as sequenced in a study of T cells after yellow fever vaccination (dated by TCRdb to between 2018 and 2020). The treatment or condition label of this sample denotes: live attenuated yellow fever vaccine strain. The method behind the library was 5' RACE. The run used an Illumina HiSeq 2500. TCRdb redid the processing of the public reads, applying fastp at Q25 and MiXCR, and retained in-frame beta chains. All rows with the same CDR3 protein become a single entry with the most common DNA and genes. The table for this sample lists 550,000 to 750,000 distinct CDR3 sequences; approximately 15% of them were counted only once. More than 13% of the sample rests with the top ten. The specimen comprised PBMCs, sampled on the day of the yellow fever booster vaccination. All receptors derive from a man aged 25-40 years who received the YFV17D yellow fever vaccine.

This clonotype occurred many times. J is TRBJ2-3 and V is TRBV7-3, with 8 bases fitting TRBD1. The CDR3 consists of 13 residues. V dropped 5 bases and J dropped 6; count of bases not matched to a gene: 4. Germline assignment: CDR1 SGHTA and CDR2 FQGTGA. CDR3: CASSRDRQDTQYF. The CDR3 nucleotides are TGTGCCAGCAGCCGGGACAGGCAGGATACGCAGTATTTT.

The sample holds many counts of this clonotype. The chain couples TRBV15 to TRBJ2-2, with a weak D call TRBD2 (5 bases). From germline, CDR1 is LNHNV and CDR2 YYDKDF (reference sequence). The germline V and J ends were trimmed by 0 bases and 4 bases, with 9 bases remaining between them. The CDR3 has 15 residues. As DNA, the CDR3 is TGTGCCACCAGCAGAGATGAGGGAAGCACCGGGGAGCTGTTTTTT. Residues: CATSRDEGSTGELFF.

This clonotype was seen only a few times. The chain links TRBV5-1 to TRBJ2-5; tentative D call: TRBD1 (5 bases). Germline V gives CDR1 SGHRS, CDR2 YFSETQ. V shed 2 bases and J shed 4 bases, with 9 bases lying between them. This CDR3 spans 13 amino acids. The CDR3 DNA sequence: TGCGCCAGCAGCTTCCAGGGATCAGAGACCCAGTACTTC. Its translation is CASSFQGSETQYF.

This clonotype was recorded at least ten times. J is TRBJ2-7 and V is TRBV28; no reliable D call. The CDR3 totals 15 residues. Trimming removed 4 bases at V and 5 bases at J, with 18 bases between. Germline V gene data show CDR1 as MDHEN and CDR2 as SYDVKM. In DNA, the CDR3 is TGTGCCAGCAGTTCATCGGGTGATGGTGGGAACGAGCAGTACTTC. Amino acids: CASSSSGDGGNEQYF.

The rearrangement links TRBV12-3 or TRBV12-4 to TRBJ2-1; 12 bases agree with TRBD2. The CDR3 loop spans 17 amino acids. CDR3 in amino acids: CTFCPTLAGGPRDEQFF. In DNA form, the CDR3 reads TGTACCTTCTGTCCGACTCTAGCGGGAGGGCCGAGGGATGAGCAGTTCTTC.

The CDR3 bases are TGTGCCATCAGTGCGCCCACCCTGACTAGCGGGAGCCCGTACGAGCAGTACTTC. Translated, it gives CAISAPTLTSGSPYEQYF. The chain links TRBV10-3 to TRBJ2-7, with 12 bases lining up with TRBD2. This CDR3 is 18 amino acids long. J lost 4 bases, V lost 4 bases, and 14 bases had no gene match. Germline-derived CDR1 and CDR2 are ENHRY and SYGVKD.

This chain uses TRBV20-1 with TRBJ2-3; D gene uncertain. The CDR3 loop spans 12 amino acids. V was cut by 1 base and J by 2 bases, with 4 bases left in between. Germline CDR1 reads DFQATT; CDR2 reads SNEGSKA (reference sequence). As DNA, the CDR3 is TGCAGTGCTAGAGTCCCCACAGATACGCAGTATTTT. It codes for CSARVPTDTQYF.

This rearrangement joins TRBV24-1 to TRBJ2-3, with 8 bases lining up with TRBD2. The CDR3 spans 12 residues. V shed 8 bases, J shed 5 bases, and the junction held 2 bases outside the gene matches. Germline V gene lookup returns CDR1 KGHDR and CDR2 SFDVKD. CDR3 sequence reads: CATTGGGDTQYF. The CDR3 DNA reads as TGTGCCACCACGGGAGGGGGAGATACGCAGTATTTT.

In nucleotides, the CDR3 is TGCAGTGCTAGAGATGGGACAGGGGACTACGAGCAGTACTTC. Translated, it gives CSARDGTGDYEQYF. The chain is built from TRBV20-1 and TRBJ2-7, with TRBD1 identical over 10 bases. The CDR3 has 14 residues. Germline CDR1 is DFQATT and CDR2 is SNEGSKA (reference sequence). Trimming removed 0 bases from V and 3 bases from J; junction bases left unmatched: 2.

This clonotype was seen only a few times. The V call is TRBV29-1, the J call TRBJ2-5; D remains ambiguous. Germline CDR1 and CDR2: SQVTM and ANQGSEA. Trimming shortened V by 2 bases and J by 7 bases, and 14 bases separated the two germline ends. The length of the CDR3 is 13 residues. The CDR3 spells CSVETTASTTQYF. In DNA form, the CDR3 reads TGCAGCGTTGAAACGACGGCCAGTACGACCCAGTACTTC.

This clonotype showed up just a few times. The chain recombines TRBV6-5 with TRBJ2-7, with 8 bases aligning to TRBD2. The CDR3 length is 14 residues. The germline gives CDR1 MNHEY, CDR2 SVGAGI. Germline trimming cut 0 bases from V and 6 bases from J; bases unmatched to any gene: 4. CDR3 in amino acids: CASSYSGLVGEQYF. In DNA form, the CDR3 reads TGTGCCAGCAGTTACTCGGGACTAGTCGGCGAGCAGTACTTC.

This clonotype was seen a few times. The rearrangement uses TRBV12-3 or TRBV12-4 and TRBJ2-7; the match to TRBD1 covers 8 bases. This CDR3 has 13 residues. V lost 6 bases to trimming and J lost 5 bases; unmatched junction nucleotides: 6. CDR3 sequence reads: CASRRTGSHEQYF. The CDR3 coding sequence is TGTGCCAGCAGGCGGACAGGGTCCCACGAGCAGTACTTC.

This clonotype has only a few counts. The V call is TRBV19, the J call TRBJ2-1, with D maybe TRBD1 (5 bases). V was pared by 5 bases and J by 2 bases, with 13 bases between. From germline, CDR1 is LNHDA and CDR2 SQIVND (reference sequence). The CDR3 runs 15 residues. CDR3 sequence reads: CASSSGAMAYNEQFF. The CDR3, as DNA: TGTGCCAGTAGTTCTGGGGCCATGGCCTACAATGAGCAGTTCTTC.

J is TRBJ2-5 and V is TRBV18; D remains unclear. Germline lookup yields CDR1 KGHSH and CDR2 LQKENI. The CDR3 has 14 amino acids. Trimming pared 2 bases from V and 4 bases from J, leaving 11 bases between. The CDR3 loop is CASSPNGLGETQYF. The CDR3 DNA reads as TGTGCCAGCTCACCAAACGGTCTAGGAGAGACCCAGTACTTC. Based on the CDR3 plus reference TRBV18 and TRBJ2-5, the full variable domain is NAGVMQNPRHLVRRRGQEARLRCSPMKGHSHVYWYRQLPEEGLKFMVYLQKENIIDESGMPKERFSAEFPKEGPSILRIQQVVRGDSAAYFCASSPNGLGETQYFGPGTRLLVL.

This clonotype was picked up many times. J is TRBJ2-5 and V is TRBV12-3 or TRBV12-4; 10 bases are a match to TRBD2. The CDR3 has 15 amino acids. The V and J ends lost 5 bases and 0 bases, in that order; junction bases with no gene match: 3. This CDR3 is CASSRTSGYQETQYF. The DNA of the CDR3 is TGTGCCAGCAGTCGGACTAGCGGTTACCAAGAGACCCAGTACTTC.

The chain couples TRBV2 to TRBJ2-7, with 12 bases identical to TRBD2. CDR1 is SNHLY, CDR2 FYNNEI, per germline. The CDR3 has 16 residues. V lost 3 bases to trimming and J lost 3 bases; unmatched junction nucleotides: 6. CDR3 loop: CASSDPTSGRLYEQYF. In nucleotides, the CDR3 is TGTGCCAGCAGTGACCCTACTAGCGGGAGGCTCTACGAGCAGTACTTC.

This clonotype was seen a handful of times. The rearrangement joins TRBV23-1 to TRBJ2-7; D remains ambiguous. TRBV23-1 has ORF status, its function being uncertain. V lost 4 bases, J lost 6 bases, and 13 bases lay in between. This CDR3 region has 13 residues. The chain's CDR3 is CASSPVIRVEQYF. The DNA of the CDR3 is TGCGCCAGCAGTCCTGTCATACGGGTCGAGCAGTACTTC.

The chain couples TRBV12-3 or TRBV12-4 to TRBJ2-1; D may match TRBD1 or TRBD2 (6 bases each). CDR3 length equals 13 residues. Trimming stripped 6 bases from V and 7 bases from J, with 13 bases between. The CDR3 nucleotides are TGTGCCAGCAGCACCGGGGGCCTTAATGAGCAGTTCTTC. It is translated as CASSTGGLNEQFF.

The chain recombines TRBV5-6 with TRBJ1-5, with D unresolved. This CDR3 has 13 residues. The germline CDR1 and CDR2 sequences are SGHDT and YYEEEE. V was clipped by 1 base and J by 5 bases, with 7 bases between them. This CDR3 reads CASSLRGYQPQHF. The CDR3 DNA is TGTGCCAGCAGCTTGCGAGGGTATCAGCCCCAGCATTTT.

The J gene is TRBJ2-7, the V gene TRBV20-1; a weak D match, TRBD2 (6 bases). Trimming took 1 base from V and 4 from J, leaving 11 bases between them. CDR1 DFQATT and CDR2 SNEGSKA come from the germline V gene (reference sequence). There are 13 residues in the CDR3. The CDR3 is CSARAGETYEQYF. The CDR3 DNA reads TGCAGTGCTAGAGCGGGAGAGACGTACGAGCAGTACTTC.

The sample holds many counts of this clonotype. Mismatch with germline at one junction end may stem from a read error. This chain connects TRBV12-3 or TRBV12-4 to TRBJ2-7; a possible D gene is TRBD2 (5 bases). The CDR3 runs to 12 residues. This chain's CDR3 is CASSLRGNEQYF. The CDR3 DNA sequence: TGCGCCAGCAGCCTTCGGGGAAACGAGCAGTACTTC.

This clonotype has only a few counts. The V gene is TRBV5-1, the J gene TRBJ2-1; D is possibly TRBD2 (6 bases). Trimming took 3 bases from V and 5 from J, leaving 9 bases between them. This CDR3 region has 13 residues. CDR1 is SGHRS and CDR2 is YFSETQ in the germline V gene. The chain's CDR3 is CASSWSSDNEQFF. CDR3 bases: TGCGCCAGCAGCTGGTCTAGCGACAATGAGCAGTTCTTC.

This clonotype came up a few times. The chain is built from TRBV29-1 and TRBJ2-3; tentatively, D is TRBD1 or TRBD2 (5 bases each). This CDR3 region has 15 residues. Trimming shortened V by 5 bases and J by 6 bases, and 21 bases separated the two germline ends. From germline, CDR1 is SQVTM and CDR2 ANQGSEA. CDR3 in amino acids: CSVLRRGAFPDTQYF. The CDR3 region has the DNA TGCAGCGTTTTGAGAAGGGGAGCTTTTCCGGATACGCAGTATTTT.

The chain couples TRBV15 to TRBJ2-3; TRBD1 might be the D (6 bases). The CDR3 has 16 residues. Trimming stripped 1 base from V and 0 bases from J, with 11 bases between. CDR1 and CDR2 (germline): LNHNV, YYDKDF (reference sequence). The CDR3 protein is CATSRGLDRSTDTQYF. CDR3 nucleotide sequence: TGTGCCACCAGCAGAGGTTTGGACAGAAGCACAGATACGCAGTATTTT.

This clonotype was seen a handful of times. This chain links TRBV7-2 with TRBJ2-3; D is unresolved. V dropped 10 bases and J dropped 3 bases, with 8 bases sitting between them. Germline V gene lookup returns CDR1 SGHTA and CDR2 FQGNSA. The CDR3 is 11 residues long. The CDR3 DNA is TGTGCCACGGCGCGGACAGATACGCAGTATTTT. This encodes CATARTDTQYF. The full variable domain, its missing parts supplied by reference TRBV7-2 and TRBJ2-3, is GAGVSQSPSNKVTEKGKDVELRCDPISGHTALYWYRQSLGQGLEFLIYFQGNSAPDKSGLPSDRFSAERTGGSVSTLTIQRTQQEDSAVYLCATARTDTQYFGPGTRLTVL.

This chain links TRBV12-3 or TRBV12-4 with TRBJ2-4; D remains ambiguous. CDR3 size: 19 residues. Trimming stripped 1 base from V and 0 bases from J, with 19 bases between. Here the CDR3 DNA reads TGTGCCAGCAGTTTAGGCCCGACTCAACAGCCCCTAGCCAAAAACATTCAGTACTTC. It specifies CASSLGPTQQPLAKNIQYF.

This clonotype was recorded a few times. The rearrangement joins TRBV11-2 to TRBJ2-1, with no clear D. V was pared by 1 base and J by 7 bases, with 23 bases between. The CDR3 runs to 18 residues. Germline V gives CDR1 SGHAT, CDR2 FQNNGV. The CDR3 coding sequence is TGTGCCAGCAGCTTAGTAGAGCCTTGGATACAATCAAGGAATGAGCAGTTCTTC. Amino acid sequence: CASSLVEPWIQSRNEQFF.

The gene calls are TRBV10-1 and TRBJ2-7; D might be TRBD1 (5 bases). The CDR3 sequence is 14 residues long. The germline V gene has CDR1 WNHNN and CDR2 SYGVQD (reference sequence). V was trimmed by 5 bases and J by 3 bases, leaving 14 bases between them. CDR3: CASSKVPGFYEQYF. CDR3 in DNA: TGCGCCAGCAGTAAGGTTCCAGGGTTCTACGAGCAGTACTTC.

This clonotype was observed a handful of times. The chain employs TRBV29-1 and TRBJ2-1, with 9 nucleotides matching TRBD2. V lost 6 bases and J lost 11; bases outside the gene matches: 23. This CDR3 is built from 17 residues. The germline CDR1 and CDR2 sequences are SQVTM and ANQGSEA. CDR3 nucleotides: TGCAGCGTCCAGACAGGGCCAGTAGCGGGAGCCGGTAAACAGCAGTTCTTC. Protein product: CSVQTGPVAGAGKQQFF.

The chain has TRBV7-2 and TRBJ1-1; no clear D. Trimming left V 2 bases short and J 4 bases short, with 8 bases between. The CDR3 runs 13 residues. From germline, CDR1 is SGHTA and CDR2 FQGNSA. The CDR3 DNA follows: TGTGCCAGCAGCTTATTCCGGGTCACTGAAGCTTTCTTT. This codes for CASSLFRVTEAFF. Using reference TRBV7-2 and TRBJ1-1 for the parts outside the CDR3, the full variable domain is GAGVSQSPSNKVTEKGKDVELRCDPISGHTALYWYRQSLGQGLEFLIYFQGNSAPDKSGLPSDRFSAERTGGSVSTLTIQRTQQEDSAVYLCASSLFRVTEAFFGQGTRLTVV.

The chain carries TRBV29-1 and TRBJ2-2, with D possibly TRBD2 on 7 matching bases. This CDR3 region has 13 residues. CDR1 is SQVTM, CDR2 ANQGSEA, per germline. V gave up 3 bases and J gave up 6 bases, with 11 bases separating them. The CDR3 spells CSVEGGGPGELFF. In DNA, the CDR3 is TGCAGCGTTGAGGGCGGGGGCCCCGGGGAGCTGTTTTTT.

This clonotype was observed a handful of times. The J gene is TRBJ2-1, the V gene TRBV19; 13 nucleotides agree with TRBD2. Germline values: CDR1 LNHDA, CDR2 SQIVND (reference sequence). The CDR3 has 14 amino acids. J was trimmed by 9 bases and V by 6 bases; bases with no gene match: 5. The CDR3 DNA reads TGTGCCAGTAGGTTACTAGCGGGAGGGCCTGAGCAGTTCTTC. Its translation: CASRLLAGGPEQFF.